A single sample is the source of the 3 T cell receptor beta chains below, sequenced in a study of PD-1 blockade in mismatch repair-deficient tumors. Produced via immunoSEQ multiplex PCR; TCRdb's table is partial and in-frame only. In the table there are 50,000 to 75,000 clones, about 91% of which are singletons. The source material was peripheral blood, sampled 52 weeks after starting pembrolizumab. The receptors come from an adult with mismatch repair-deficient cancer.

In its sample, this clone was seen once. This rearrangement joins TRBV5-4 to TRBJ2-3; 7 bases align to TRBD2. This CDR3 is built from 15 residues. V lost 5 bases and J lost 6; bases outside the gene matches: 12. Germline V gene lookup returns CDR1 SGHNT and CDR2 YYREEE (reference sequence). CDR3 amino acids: CASSDQRESLDTQYF. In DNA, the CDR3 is TGTGCCAGCAGTGATCAGCGGGAATCCCTCGATACGCAGTATTTT. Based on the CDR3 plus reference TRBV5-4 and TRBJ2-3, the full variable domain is ETGVTQSPTHLIKTRGQQVTLRCSSQSGHNTVSWYQQALGQGPQFIFQYYREEENGRGNFPPRFSGLQFPNYSSELNVNALELDDSALYLCASSDQRESLDTQYFGPGTRLTVL.

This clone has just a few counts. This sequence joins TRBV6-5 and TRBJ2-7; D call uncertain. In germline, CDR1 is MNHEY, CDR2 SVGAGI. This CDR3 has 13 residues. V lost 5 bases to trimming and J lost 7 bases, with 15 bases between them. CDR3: CASSPTVAGEQYF. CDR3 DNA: TGTGCCAGCAGTCCTACGGTTGCTGGTGAGCAGTACTTC.

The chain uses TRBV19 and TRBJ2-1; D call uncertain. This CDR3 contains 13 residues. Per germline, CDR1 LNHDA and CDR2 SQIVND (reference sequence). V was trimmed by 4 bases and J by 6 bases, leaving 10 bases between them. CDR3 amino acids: CASSTTPGNEQFF. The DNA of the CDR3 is TGTGCCAGTAGTACCACCCCCGGCAATGAGCAGTTCTTC.